One sample yielded the 5 T cell receptor beta chains listed below, sequenced in a study of human T cells and chemical hapten exposure. TCRdb called the RACE reads again in MiXCR, with one record for every CDR3 protein. The data show approximately 320,000 distinct CDR3 sequences, with about 5% seen just once and about 8.7% held by the top ten. The time point is: pre-sensitization, week 0. Treatment given: therapeutic diphenylcyclopropenone sensitization with weekly scalp DPC. Sequences were derived from whole blood, sampled in connection with sensitization to the hapten diphenylcyclopropenone (DPC). The receptors derive from a woman aged 18-29 years with alopecia areata. Some clones in this sample may be carry-over from other donors' samples.

Ten or more counts support this clonotype. The chain has TRBV12-3 or TRBV12-4 and TRBJ1-4, with D maybe TRBD1 (5 bases). The ends were cut back, 6 bases at V and 3 bases at J, with 14 bases in the middle. CDR3 length: 15 amino acids. The DNA of the CDR3 is TGTGCCAGCAGCCCGAGCGGGACCCCTAATGAAAAACTGTTTTTT. Protein: CASSPSGTPNEKLFF.

This rearrangement joins TRBV4-2 to TRBJ1-6; D gene unclear. The CDR3 is made up of 12 amino acids. Germline lookup yields CDR1 LGHNA and CDR2 YNFKEQ. As DNA, the CDR3 is TGTGCTGGGAGCTCCTATAATTCACCCCTCCACTTT. It encodes CAGSSYNSPLHF.

In DNA, the CDR3 is TGCGCCAGCAGTGAGCTGGGGACAGAGCCTAACTATGGCTACACCTTC. It yields the protein CASSELGTEPNYGYTF. This chain joins TRBV10-1 and TRBJ1-2; 7 bases are shared with TRBD1. CDR1 is WNHNN, CDR2 SYGVQD, per germline (reference sequence). The junction had 6 bases not matched to a gene; V was cut back by 2 bases and J by 0 bases. This CDR3 region has 16 residues.

The chain employs TRBV5-1 and TRBJ1-3, with 8 bases aligning to TRBD1. There are 17 residues in the CDR3. Germline lookup yields CDR1 SGHRS and CDR2 YFSETQ. V was clipped by 4 bases and J by 2 bases; unmatched bases: 11. The CDR3 DNA reads TGCGCCAGCAGCCCACACCCGGACAGGGTGGCTGGAAACACCATATATTTT. Its translation is CASSPHPDRVAGNTIYF.

This clonotype occurred a few times. The chain is built from TRBV5-1 and TRBJ1-3, with 7 bases matching TRBD1. This CDR3 has 15 amino acids. Germline CDR1 SGHRS, CDR2 YFSETQ. Germline trimming cut 2 bases from V and 4 bases from J; bases unmatched to any gene: 6. The CDR3 sequence is CASSLSTGDGNTIYF. CDR3 bases: TGCGCCAGCAGCTTATCCACAGGGGACGGAAACACCATATATTTT.